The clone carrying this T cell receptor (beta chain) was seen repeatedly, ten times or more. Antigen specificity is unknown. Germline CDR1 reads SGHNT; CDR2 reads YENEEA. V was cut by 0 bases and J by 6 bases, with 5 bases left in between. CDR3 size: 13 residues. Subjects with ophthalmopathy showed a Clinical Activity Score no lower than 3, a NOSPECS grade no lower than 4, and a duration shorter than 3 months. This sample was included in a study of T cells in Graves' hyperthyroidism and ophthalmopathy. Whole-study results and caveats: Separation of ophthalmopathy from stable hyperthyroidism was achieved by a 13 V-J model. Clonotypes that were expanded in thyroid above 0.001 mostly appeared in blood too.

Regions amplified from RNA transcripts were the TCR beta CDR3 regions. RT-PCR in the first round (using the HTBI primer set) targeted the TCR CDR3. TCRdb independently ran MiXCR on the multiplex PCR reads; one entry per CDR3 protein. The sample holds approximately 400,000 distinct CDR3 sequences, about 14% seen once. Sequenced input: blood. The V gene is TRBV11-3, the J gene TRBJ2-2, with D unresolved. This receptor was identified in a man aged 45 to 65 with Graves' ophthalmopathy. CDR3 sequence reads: CASSLDLPGELFF. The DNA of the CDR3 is TGTGCCAGCAGCTTAGATCTGCCCGGGGAGCTGTTTTTT.